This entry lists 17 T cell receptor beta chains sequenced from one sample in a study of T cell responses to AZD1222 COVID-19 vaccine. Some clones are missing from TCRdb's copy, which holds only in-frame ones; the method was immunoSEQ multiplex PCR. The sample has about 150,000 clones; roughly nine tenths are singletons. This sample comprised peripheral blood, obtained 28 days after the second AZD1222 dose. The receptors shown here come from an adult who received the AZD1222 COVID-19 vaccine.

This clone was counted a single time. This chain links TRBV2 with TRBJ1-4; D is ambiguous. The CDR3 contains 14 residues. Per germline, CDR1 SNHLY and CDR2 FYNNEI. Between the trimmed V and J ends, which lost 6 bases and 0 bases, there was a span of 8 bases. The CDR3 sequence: CASRKESTNEKLFF. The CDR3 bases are TGTGCCAGCAGGAAAGAGTCAACTAATGAAAAACTGTTTTTT.

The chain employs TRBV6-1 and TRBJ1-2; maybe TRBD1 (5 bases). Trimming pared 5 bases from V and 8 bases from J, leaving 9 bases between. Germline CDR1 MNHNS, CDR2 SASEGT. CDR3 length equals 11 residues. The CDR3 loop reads CASSRGSGYTF. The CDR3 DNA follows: TGTGCCAGCAGTAGGGGATCGGGCTACACCTTC.

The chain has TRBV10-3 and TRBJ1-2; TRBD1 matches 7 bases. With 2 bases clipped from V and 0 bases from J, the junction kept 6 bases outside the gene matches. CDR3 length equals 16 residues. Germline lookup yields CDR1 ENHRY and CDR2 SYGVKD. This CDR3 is CAISETGTAANYGYTF. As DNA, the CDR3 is TGTGCCATCAGTGAGACCGGGACAGCCGCTAACTATGGCTACACCTTC.

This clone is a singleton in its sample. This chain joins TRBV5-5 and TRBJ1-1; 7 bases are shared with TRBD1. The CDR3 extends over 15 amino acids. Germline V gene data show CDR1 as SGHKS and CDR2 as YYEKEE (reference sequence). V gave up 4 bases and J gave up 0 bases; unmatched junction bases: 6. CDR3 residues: CASSVLGQMNTEAFF. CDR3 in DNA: TGTGCCAGCAGCGTACTGGGACAGATGAACACTGAAGCTTTCTTT.

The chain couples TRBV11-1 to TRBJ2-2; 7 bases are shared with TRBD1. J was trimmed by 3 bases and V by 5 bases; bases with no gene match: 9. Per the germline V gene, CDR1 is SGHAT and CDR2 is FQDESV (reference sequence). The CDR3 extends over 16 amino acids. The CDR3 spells CASSANRGRDTGELFF. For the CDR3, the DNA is TGTGCCAGCAGCGCCAACAGGGGAAGAGACACCGGGGAGCTGTTTTTT.

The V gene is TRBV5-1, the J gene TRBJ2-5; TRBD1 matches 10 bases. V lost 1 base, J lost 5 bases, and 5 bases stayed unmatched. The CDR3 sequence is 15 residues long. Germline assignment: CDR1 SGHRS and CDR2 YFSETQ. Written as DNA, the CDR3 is TGCGCCAGCAGCTTGATCTCGGGACAGGGGGAGACCCAGTACTTC. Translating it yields CASSLISGQGETQYF.

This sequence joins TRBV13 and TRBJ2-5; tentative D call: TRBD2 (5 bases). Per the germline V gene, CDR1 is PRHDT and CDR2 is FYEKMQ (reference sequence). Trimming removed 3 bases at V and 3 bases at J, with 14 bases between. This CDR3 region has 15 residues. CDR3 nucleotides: TGTGCCAGCAGCTTGGGGTTAAAGGGAGAAGAGACCCAGTACTTC. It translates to CASSLGLKGEETQYF.

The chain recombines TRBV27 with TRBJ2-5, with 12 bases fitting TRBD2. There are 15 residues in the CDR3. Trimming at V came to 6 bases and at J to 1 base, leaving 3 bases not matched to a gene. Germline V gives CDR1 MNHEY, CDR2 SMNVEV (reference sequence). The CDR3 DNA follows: TGTGCCAGCAGACGACTAGCGGGGGCCCAAGAGACCCAGTACTTC. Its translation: CASRRLAGAQETQYF.

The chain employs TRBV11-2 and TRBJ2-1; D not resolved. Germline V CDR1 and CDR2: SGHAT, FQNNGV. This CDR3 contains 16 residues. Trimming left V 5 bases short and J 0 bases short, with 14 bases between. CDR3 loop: CASSPHPESSYNEQFF. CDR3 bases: TGTGCCAGCAGCCCCCACCCGGAGAGCTCCTACAATGAGCAGTTCTTC. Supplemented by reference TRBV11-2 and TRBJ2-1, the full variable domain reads EAGVAQSPRYKIIEKRQSVAFWCNPISGHATLYWYQQILGQGPKLLIQFQNNGVVDDSQLPKDRFSAERLKGVDSTLKIQPAKLEDSAVYLCASSPHPESSYNEQFFGPGTRLTVL.

The CDR3 is CASSLSLAGATTYNEQFF. DNA of the CDR3: TGTGCCAGCAGCTTATCACTAGCGGGAGCCACCACCTACAATGAGCAGTTCTTC. This rearrangement joins TRBV7-8 to TRBJ2-1, with 11 bases that match TRBD2. CDR3 length equals 18 residues. J was trimmed by 2 bases and V by 2 bases; bases with no gene match: 8. Germline V CDR1 and CDR2: SGHVS, FQNEAQ.

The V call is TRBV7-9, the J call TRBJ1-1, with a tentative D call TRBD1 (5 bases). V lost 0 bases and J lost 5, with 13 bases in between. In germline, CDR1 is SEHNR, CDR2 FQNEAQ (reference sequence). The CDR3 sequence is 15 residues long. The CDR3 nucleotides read TGTGCCAGCAGCTTAGCGCAGGGAAATAGGACTGAAGCTTTCTTT. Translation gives CASSLAQGNRTEAFF.

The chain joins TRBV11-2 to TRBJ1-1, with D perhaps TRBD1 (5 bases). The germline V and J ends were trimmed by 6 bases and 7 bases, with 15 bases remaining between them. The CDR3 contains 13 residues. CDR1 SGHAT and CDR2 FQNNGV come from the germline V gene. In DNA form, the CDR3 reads TGTGCCAGCAGTACTCAGGGAGGTTTTGAAGCTTTCTTT. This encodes CASSTQGGFEAFF.

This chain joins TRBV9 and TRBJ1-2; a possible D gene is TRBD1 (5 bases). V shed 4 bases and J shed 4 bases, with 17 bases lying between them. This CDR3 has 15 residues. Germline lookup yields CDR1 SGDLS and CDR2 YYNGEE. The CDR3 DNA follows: TGTGCCAGCAGCCTGGACCTCAAGGGGAGCTATGGCTACACCTTC. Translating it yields CASSLDLKGSYGYTF.

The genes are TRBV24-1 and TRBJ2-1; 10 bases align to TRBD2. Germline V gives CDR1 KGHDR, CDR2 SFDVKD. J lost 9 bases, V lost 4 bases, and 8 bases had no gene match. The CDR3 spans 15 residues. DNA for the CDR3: TGTGCCACCAGTGACCCGCGTACTAGCGGGGTTGAGCAGTTCTTC. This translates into CATSDPRTSGVEQFF.

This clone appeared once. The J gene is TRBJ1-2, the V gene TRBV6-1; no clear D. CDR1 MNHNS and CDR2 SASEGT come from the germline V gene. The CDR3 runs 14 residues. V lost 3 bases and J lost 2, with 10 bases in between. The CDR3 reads CASSDGWKNYGYTF. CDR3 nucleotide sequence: TGTGCCAGCAGTGATGGGTGGAAGAACTATGGCTACACCTTC.

The CDR3 DNA reads TGTGCCAGCAGCTACATATCGGCCAGCGGAGCTTTCTTT. Translation gives CASSYISASGAFF. The chain carries TRBV12-3 or TRBV12-4 and TRBJ1-1; no clear D. The CDR3 consists of 13 residues. V lost 6 bases, J lost 10 bases, and 18 bases lay in between.

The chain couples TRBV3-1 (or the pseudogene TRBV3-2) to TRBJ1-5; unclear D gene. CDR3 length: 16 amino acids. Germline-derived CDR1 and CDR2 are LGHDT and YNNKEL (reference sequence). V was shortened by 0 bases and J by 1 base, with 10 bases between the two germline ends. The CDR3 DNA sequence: TGTGCCAGCAGCCAAGATCCCGGAGCGAGCAATCAGCCCCAGCATTTT. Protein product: CASSQDPGASNQPQHF.